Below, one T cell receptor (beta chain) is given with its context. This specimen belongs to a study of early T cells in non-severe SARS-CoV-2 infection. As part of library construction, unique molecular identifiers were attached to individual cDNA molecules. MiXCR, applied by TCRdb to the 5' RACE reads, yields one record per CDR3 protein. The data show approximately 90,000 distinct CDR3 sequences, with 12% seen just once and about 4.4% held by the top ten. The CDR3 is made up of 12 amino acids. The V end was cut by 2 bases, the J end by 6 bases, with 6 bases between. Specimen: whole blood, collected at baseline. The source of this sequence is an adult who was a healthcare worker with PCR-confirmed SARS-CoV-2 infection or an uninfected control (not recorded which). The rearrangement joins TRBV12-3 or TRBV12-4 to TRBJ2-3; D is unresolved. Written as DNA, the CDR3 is TGTGCCAGCAGTTTACGGGCTGATACGCAGTATTTT. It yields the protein CASSLRADTQYF.